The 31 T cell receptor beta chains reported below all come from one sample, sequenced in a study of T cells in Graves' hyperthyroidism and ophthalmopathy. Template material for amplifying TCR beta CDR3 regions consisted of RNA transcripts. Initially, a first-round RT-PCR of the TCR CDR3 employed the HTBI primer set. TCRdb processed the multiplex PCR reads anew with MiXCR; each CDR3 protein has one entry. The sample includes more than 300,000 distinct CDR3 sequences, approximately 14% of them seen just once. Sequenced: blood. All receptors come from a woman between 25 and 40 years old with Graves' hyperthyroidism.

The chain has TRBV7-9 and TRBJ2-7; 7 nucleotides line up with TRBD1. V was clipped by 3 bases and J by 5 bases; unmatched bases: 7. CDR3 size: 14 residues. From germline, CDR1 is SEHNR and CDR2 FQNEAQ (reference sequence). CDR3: CASSFVTGINEQYF. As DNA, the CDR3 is TGTGCCAGCAGCTTCGTGACAGGGATCAACGAGCAGTACTTC.

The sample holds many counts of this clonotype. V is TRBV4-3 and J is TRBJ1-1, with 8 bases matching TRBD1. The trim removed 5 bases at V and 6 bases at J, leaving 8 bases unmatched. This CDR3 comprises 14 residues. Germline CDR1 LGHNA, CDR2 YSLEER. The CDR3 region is CASSVDRGYAEAFF. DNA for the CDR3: TGCGCCAGCAGCGTCGACAGGGGTTACGCTGAAGCTTTCTTT.

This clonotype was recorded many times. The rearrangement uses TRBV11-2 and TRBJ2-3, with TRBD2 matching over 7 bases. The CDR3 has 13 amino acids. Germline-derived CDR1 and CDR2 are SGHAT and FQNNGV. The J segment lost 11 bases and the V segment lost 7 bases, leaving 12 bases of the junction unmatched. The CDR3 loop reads CASTPHKGREQYF. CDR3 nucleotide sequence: TGTGCCAGCACCCCTCACAAGGGGAGGGAGCAGTATTTT.

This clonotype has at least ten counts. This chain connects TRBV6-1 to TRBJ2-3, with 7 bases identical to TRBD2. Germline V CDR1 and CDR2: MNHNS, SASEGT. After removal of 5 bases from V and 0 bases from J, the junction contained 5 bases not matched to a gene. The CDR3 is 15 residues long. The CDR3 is CASSSLASSTDTQYF. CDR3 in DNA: TGTGCCAGCAGTTCACTAGCGTCGAGCACAGATACGCAGTATTTT.

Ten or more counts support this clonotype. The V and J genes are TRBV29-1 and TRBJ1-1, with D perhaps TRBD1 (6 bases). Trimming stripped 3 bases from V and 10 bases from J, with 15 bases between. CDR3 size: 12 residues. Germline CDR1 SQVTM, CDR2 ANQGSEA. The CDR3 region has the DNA TGCAGCGTTGATCTGGGGGCGCCGGCAGCTTTCTTT. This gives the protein CSVDLGAPAAFF.

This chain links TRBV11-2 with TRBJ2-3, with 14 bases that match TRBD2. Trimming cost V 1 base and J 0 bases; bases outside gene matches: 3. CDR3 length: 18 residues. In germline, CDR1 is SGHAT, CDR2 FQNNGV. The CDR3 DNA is TGTGCCAGCAGCTTAGGACTAGCGGGAGGGCCTAGCACAGATACGCAGTATTTT. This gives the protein CASSLGLAGGPSTDTQYF.

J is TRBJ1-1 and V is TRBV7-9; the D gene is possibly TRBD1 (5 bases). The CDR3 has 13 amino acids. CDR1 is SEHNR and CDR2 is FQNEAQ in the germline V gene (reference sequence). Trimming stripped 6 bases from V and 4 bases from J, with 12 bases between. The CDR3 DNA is TGTGCCAGCAGTCCAGGAGGGGCCACTGAAGCTTTCTTT. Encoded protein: CASSPGGATEAFF. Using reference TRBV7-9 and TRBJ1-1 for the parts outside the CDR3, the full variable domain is DTGVSQNPRHKITKRGQNVTFRCDPISEHNRLYWYRQTLGQGPEFLTYFQNEAQLEKSRLLSDRFSAERPKGSFSTLEIQRTEQGDSAMYLCASSPGGATEAFFGQGTRLTVV.

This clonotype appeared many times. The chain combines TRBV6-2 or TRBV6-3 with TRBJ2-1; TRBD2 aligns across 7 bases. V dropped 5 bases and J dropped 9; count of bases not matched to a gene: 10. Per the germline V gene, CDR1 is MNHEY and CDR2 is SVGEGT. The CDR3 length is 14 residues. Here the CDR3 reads CASSQRGTWSEQFF. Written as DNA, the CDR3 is TGTGCCAGCAGTCAGCGGGGAACATGGAGTGAGCAGTTCTTC.

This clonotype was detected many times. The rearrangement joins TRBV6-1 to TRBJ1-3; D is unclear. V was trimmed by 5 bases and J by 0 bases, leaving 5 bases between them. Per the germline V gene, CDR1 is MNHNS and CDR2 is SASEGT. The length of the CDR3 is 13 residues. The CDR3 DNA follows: TGTGCCAGCAGTCGTTACTCTGGAAACACCATATATTTT. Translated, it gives CASSRYSGNTIYF.

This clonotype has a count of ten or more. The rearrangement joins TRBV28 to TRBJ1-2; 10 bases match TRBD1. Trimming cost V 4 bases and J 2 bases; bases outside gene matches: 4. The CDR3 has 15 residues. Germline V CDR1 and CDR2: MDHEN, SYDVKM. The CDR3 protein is CASSSVDRGNYGYTF. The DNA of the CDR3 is TGTGCCAGCAGTTCCGTGGACAGGGGGAACTATGGCTACACCTTC.

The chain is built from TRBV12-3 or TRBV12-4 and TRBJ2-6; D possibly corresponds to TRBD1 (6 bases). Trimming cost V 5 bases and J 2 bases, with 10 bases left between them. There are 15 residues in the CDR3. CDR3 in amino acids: CASSQTGAGANVLTF. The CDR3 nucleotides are TGTGCCAGCAGTCAGACAGGAGCTGGGGCCAACGTCCTGACTTTC.

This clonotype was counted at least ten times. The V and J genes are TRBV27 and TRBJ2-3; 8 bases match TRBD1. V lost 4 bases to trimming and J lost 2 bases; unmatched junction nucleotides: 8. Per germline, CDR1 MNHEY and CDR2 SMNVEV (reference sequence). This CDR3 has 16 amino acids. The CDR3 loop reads CASSSLDRGNTDTQYF. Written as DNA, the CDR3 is TGTGCCAGCAGTTCCCTCGACAGGGGCAACACAGATACGCAGTATTTT.

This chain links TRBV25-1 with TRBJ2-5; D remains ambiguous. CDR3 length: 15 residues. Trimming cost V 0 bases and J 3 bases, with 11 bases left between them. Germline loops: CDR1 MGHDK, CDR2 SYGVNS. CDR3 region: CASSEYGGPEETQYF. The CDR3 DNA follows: TGTGCCAGCAGTGAATATGGCGGCCCTGAAGAGACCCAGTACTTC. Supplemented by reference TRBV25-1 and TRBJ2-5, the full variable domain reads EADIYQTPRYLVIGTGKKITLECSQTMGHDKMYWYQQDPGMELHLIHYSYGVNSTEKGDLSSESTVSRIRTEHFPLTLESARPSHTSQYLCASSEYGGPEETQYFGPGTRLLVL.

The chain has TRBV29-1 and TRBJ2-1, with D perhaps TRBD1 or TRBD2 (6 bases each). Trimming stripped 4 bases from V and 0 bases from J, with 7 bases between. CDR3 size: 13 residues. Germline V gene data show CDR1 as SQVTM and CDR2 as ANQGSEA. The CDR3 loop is CSVGGASYNEQFF. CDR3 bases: TGCAGCGTTGGGGGGGCCTCCTACAATGAGCAGTTCTTC.

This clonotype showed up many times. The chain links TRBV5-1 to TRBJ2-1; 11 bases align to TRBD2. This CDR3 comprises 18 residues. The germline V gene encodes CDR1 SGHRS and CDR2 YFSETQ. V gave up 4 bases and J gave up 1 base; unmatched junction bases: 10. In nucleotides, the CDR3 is TGCGCCAGCAGCCGCCGAGTAGCGGGAGGGCCTTCCTACAATGAGCAGTTCTTC. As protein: CASSRRVAGGPSYNEQFF.

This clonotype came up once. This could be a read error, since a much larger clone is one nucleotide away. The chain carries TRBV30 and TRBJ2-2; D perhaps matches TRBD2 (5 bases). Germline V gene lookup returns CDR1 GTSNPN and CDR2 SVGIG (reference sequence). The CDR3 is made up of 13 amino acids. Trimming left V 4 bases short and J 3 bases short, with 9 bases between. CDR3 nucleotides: TGTGCCTGGACGAGGGCGGACACCGGGGAGCTGTTTTTT. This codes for CAWTRADTGELFF.

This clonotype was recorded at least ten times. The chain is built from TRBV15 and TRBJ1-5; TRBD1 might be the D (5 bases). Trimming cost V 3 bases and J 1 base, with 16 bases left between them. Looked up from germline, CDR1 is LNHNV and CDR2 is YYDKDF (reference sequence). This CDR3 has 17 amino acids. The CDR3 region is CATSSPGRGRSNQPQHF. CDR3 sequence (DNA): TGTGCCACCAGCAGCCCGGGGCGGGGAAGAAGCAATCAGCCCCAGCATTTT.

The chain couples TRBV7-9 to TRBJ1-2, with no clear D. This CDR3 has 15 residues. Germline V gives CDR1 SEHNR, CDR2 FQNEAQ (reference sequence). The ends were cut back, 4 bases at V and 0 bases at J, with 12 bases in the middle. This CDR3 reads CASSYQTRANYGYTF. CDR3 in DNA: TGTGCCAGCAGCTATCAAACTAGAGCTAACTATGGCTACACCTTC.

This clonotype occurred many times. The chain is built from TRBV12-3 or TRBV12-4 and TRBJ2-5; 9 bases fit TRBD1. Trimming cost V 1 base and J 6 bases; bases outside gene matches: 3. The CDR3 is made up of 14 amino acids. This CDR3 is CASSLGQGGKTQYF. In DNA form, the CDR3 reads TGTGCCAGCAGTTTAGGACAGGGGGGGAAGACCCAGTACTTC.

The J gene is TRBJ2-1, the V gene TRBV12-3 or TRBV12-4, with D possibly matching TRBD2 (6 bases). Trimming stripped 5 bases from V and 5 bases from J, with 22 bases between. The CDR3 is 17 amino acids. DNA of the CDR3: TGTGCCAGCAGTCCGATCGGCGGGACGGGACGCGACAATGAGCAGTTCTTC. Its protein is CASSPIGGTGRDNEQFF.

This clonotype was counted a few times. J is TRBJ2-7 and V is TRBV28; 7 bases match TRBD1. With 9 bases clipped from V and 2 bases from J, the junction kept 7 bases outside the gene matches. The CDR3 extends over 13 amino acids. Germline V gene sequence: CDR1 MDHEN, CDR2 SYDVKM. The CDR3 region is CASQTGPAYEQYF. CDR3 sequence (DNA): TGTGCCAGTCAGACAGGGCCCGCCTACGAGCAGTACTTC.

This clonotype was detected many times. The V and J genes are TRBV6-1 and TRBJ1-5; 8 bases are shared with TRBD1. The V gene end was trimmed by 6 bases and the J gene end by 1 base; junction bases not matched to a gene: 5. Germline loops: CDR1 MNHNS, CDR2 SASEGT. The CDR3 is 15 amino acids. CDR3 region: CASSATGGSNQPQHF. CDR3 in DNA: TGTGCCAGCAGCGCCACAGGGGGAAGCAATCAGCCCCAGCATTTT.

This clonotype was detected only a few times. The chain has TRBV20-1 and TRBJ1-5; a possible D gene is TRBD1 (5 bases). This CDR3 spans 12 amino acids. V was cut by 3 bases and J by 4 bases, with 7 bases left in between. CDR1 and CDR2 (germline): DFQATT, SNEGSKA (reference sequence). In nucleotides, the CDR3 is TGCAGTGCTAGTGGGGGGAATCAGCCCCAGCATTTT. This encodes CSASGGNQPQHF.

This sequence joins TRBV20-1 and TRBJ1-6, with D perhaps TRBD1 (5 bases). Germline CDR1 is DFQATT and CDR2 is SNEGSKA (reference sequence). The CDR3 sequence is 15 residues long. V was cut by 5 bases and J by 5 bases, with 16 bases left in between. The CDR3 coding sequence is TGCAGTGCTTTCCGACCGGGACGGCATAATTCACCCCTCCACTTT. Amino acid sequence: CSAFRPGRHNSPLHF.

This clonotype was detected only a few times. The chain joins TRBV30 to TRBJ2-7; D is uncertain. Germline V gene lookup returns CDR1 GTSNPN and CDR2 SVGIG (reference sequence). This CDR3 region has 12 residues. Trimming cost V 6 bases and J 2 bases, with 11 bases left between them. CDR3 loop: CACRSPAYEQYF. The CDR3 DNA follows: TGTGCCTGCCGATCCCCGGCCTACGAGCAGTACTTC.

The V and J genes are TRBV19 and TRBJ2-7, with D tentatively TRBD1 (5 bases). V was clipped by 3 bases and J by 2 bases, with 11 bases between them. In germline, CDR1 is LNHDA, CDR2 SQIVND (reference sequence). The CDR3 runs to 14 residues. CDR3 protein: CASSIPDSPYEQYF. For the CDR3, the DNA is TGTGCCAGTAGTATCCCTGACAGCCCCTACGAGCAGTACTTC.

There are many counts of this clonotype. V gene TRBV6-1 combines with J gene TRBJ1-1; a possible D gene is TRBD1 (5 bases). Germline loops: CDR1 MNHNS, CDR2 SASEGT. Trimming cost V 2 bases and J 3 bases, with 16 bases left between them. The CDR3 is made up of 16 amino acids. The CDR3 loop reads CASSESPTEAYTEAFF. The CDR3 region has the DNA TGTGCCAGCAGTGAAAGCCCGACAGAAGCGTACACTGAAGCTTTCTTT.

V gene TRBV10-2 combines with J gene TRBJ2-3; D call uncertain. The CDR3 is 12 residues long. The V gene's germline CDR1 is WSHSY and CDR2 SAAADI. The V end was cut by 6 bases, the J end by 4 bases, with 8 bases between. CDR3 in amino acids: CASRGTADTQYF. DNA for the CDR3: TGCGCCAGCAGGGGAACAGCAGATACGCAGTATTTT.

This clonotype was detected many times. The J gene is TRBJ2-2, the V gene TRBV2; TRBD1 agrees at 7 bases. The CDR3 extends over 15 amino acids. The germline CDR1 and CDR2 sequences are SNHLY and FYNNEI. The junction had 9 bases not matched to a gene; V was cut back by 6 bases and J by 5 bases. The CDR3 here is CASRRQGGETGELFF. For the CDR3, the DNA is TGTGCCAGCAGGCGACAGGGTGGAGAAACCGGGGAGCTGTTTTTT.

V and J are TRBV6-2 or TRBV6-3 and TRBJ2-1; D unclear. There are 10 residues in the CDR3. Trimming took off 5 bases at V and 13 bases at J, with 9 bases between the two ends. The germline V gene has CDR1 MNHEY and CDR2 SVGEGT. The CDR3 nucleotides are TGTGCCAGCAGTGGTAGGGTCCAGTTCTTC. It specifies CASSGRVQFF.

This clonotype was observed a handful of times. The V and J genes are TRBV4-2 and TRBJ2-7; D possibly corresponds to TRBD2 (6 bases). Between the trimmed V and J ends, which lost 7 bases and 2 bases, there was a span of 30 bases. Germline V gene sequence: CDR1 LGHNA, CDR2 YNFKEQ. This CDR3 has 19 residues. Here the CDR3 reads CASIRRRGSIKSLTYEQYF. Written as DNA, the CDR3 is TGTGCCAGCATCAGGCGGAGGGGCAGCATAAAATCTTTAACCTACGAGCAGTACTTC.